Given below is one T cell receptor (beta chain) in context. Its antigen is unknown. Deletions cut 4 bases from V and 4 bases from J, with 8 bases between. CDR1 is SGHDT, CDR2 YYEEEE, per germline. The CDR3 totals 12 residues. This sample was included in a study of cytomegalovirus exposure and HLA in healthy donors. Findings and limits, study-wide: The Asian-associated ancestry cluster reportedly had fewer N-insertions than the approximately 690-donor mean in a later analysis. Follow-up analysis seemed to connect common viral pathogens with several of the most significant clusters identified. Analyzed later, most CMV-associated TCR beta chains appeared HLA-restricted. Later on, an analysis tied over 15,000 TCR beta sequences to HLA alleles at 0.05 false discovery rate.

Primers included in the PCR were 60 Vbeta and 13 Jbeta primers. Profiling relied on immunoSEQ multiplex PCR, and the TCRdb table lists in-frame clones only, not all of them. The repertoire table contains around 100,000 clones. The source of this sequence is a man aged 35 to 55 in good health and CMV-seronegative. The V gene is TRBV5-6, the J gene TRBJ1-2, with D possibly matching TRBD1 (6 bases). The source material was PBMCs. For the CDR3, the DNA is TGTGCCAGCAGCCCAGGGGCCTATGGCTACACCTTC. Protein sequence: CASSPGAYGYTF.